These 6 T cell receptor beta chains originate from one sample sequenced in a study of T cell clonality in common variable immunodeficiency. Only in-frame clones appear in the TCRdb table, and some are missing; sequencing was by immunoSEQ multiplex PCR. Listed for the sample are fewer than 70,000 clones, none seen a single time. Sequencing was carried out using peripheral blood mononuclear cells. The receptors here all came from a person aged 18-69 years in good health.

This clone was observed at least ten times. The read halts 3 residues ahead of the CDR3 end, with the missing end drawn from the germline J gene. This chain uses TRBV10-3 with TRBJ2-3; 9 bases line up with TRBD2. This CDR3 spans 14 amino acids. The germline V gene encodes CDR1 ENHRY and CDR2 SYGVKD. V shed 8 bases and J 4 bases; nucleotides not matched to a gene: 7. The CDR3 DNA, read in part, is TGTGCCATCGGATCCTTAGCGGGAGCAGATACG. It codes for CAIGSLAGADT. The whole CDR3 protein reads CAIGSLAGADTQYF.

This clone was counted ten times or more. Read data end 3 residues before the CDR3 end; the end is taken from the germline J gene. The rearrangement links TRBV2 to TRBJ2-7, with 7 positions matching TRBD1. Trimming cost V 6 bases and J 0 bases; bases outside gene matches: 8. This CDR3 is 15 amino acids long. Germline values: CDR1 SNHLY, CDR2 FYNNEI. CDR3 protein: CASRKGASSSYEQYF. The sequenced part of the CDR3 DNA is TGTGCCAGCAGGAAGGGGGCGTCCAGCTCCTACGAG.

This clone was observed at least ten times. Read sequence stops 3 residues before the CDR3 end, and the germline J gene provides the missing end. This chain links TRBV2 with TRBJ2-5, with TRBD2 matching 9 bases. The CDR3 is 14 residues long. Looked up from germline, CDR1 is SNHLY and CDR2 is FYNNEI. Trimming cost V 1 base and J 4 bases; bases outside gene matches: 1. CDR3 residues: CASSEGLAVETQYF. The part of the CDR3 DNA that was read is TGTGCCAGCAGTGAAGGACTAGCGGTAGAGACC.

This clone was detected many times. The missing CDR3 end, 3 residues past where the read stops, is filled in from the germline J gene. V usage is TRBV18 and J usage is TRBJ2-2, with 10 bases that match TRBD2. Trimming cost V 3 bases and J 6 bases; bases outside gene matches: 7. The CDR3 is 16 residues long. The germline V gene encodes CDR1 KGHSH and CDR2 LQKENI. The CDR3 DNA, read in part, is TGTGCCAGCTCACCCAACCTAGCGGGAGATGCCGGGGAG. Translation: CASSPNLAGDAGE. The complete CDR3 sequence is CASSPNLAGDAGELFF.

This clone appeared many times. The DNA read from the CDR3 is TGCAGTGCTGAGCTACGGGCTAGCGGGGGCCTATACAATGAG. Protein: CSAELRASGGLYNE. The CDR3 in its entirety is CSAELRASGGLYNEQFF. The V and J genes are TRBV20-1 and TRBJ2-1, with TRBD2 matching over 10 bases. The read halts 3 residues ahead of the CDR3 end, with the missing end drawn from the germline J gene. V trimming: 5 bases; J trimming: 4 bases; junction bases outside the gene matches: 14. The CDR3 is 17 residues long. The V gene's germline CDR1 is DFQATT and CDR2 SNEGSKA (reference sequence).

This clone was counted a few times. The CDR3 end falls 3 residues outside the read, so it is completed with the germline J gene. The chain uses TRBV11-2 and TRBJ2-5; D gene unclear. The V gene lost 1 base and the J gene lost 5 bases, with 11 bases spanning the gap. CDR3 length equals 14 residues. The germline gives CDR1 SGHAT, CDR2 FQNNGV. CDR3 DNA, as far as it was read: TGTGCCAGCAGCTTAGGAGTAGCCATGGAGACC. Translation gives CASSLGVAMET. The CDR3, in full, reads CASSLGVAMETQYF.